This is a list of T cell receptor beta chains from one sample in a study of control samples from healthy donors and cancer patients. The assay was immunoSEQ multiplex PCR, and TCRdb's table has in-frame clones only and misses some. The top ten clones hold around 3.6% of a sample with about 130,000 clones, around 96% of them seen once. The material sequenced was blood. The receptor set was obtained from a man aged 30 to 45 in good health. Each CDR3 is given with its conserved first and last residue. The D gene is left open where the match is weak. Some rows mark clone size as missing; the rest say once, few, many or name a class of expanded clone.

d_gene | j_gene | abundance | v_gene | CDR3nt | CDR3aa
TRBD1 | TRBJ2-7 | few | TRBV7-9 | TGTGCCAGCAGAGAGAGACAGGGGGCAGGGGAGCAGTACTTC | CASRERQGAGEQYF
- | TRBJ2-3 | - | TRBV7-2 | TGTGCCAGCAGCATCGAAGACAGTGATACGCAGTATTTT | CASSIEDSDTQYF
TRBD1 | TRBJ1-2 | - | TRBV19 | TGTGCCAGTAGTACCGGGACAGGCAATGGCTACACCTTC | CASSTGTGNGYTF
TRBD2 | TRBJ2-7 | - | TRBV4-3 | TGCGCCAGCAGCCAAACCGGGACTAGCGGGGTCCACGAGCAGTACTTC | CASSQTGTSGVHEQYF
- | TRBJ2-7 | once | TRBV7-9 | TGTGCCAGCAGCTTAGCCGGACTCCCCTACGAGCAGTACTTC | CASSLAGLPYEQYF
- | TRBJ2-7 | - | TRBV13 | TGTGCCAGCAGCGTCGCCCTGAACCACGAGCAGTACTTC | CASSVALNHEQYF
TRBD1 | TRBJ1-4 | - | TRBV6-6 | TGTGCCAGCAGTCTACCGACAGGGAGGAATGAAAAACTGTTTTTT | CASSLPTGRNEKLFF
TRBD2 | TRBJ2-7 | - | TRBV4-2 | TGTGCCAGCAGCCACGAGACTAGCGGGGGCGATATCTACGAGCAGTACTTC | CASSHETSGGDIYEQYF
- | TRBJ2-3 | once | TRBV28 | TGTGCCCACGGCGGAACAGATACGCAGTATTTT | CAHGGTDTQYF
TRBD1 | TRBJ2-3 | - | TRBV18 | TGTGCCAGCTCACCAATCCCGGGACAGCAGACAGATACGCAGTATTTT | CASSPIPGQQTDTQYF
- | TRBJ1-6 | few | TRBV4-1 | TGCGCCAGCAGCCAAGTTTTTACTAATCTGTCACCCCTCCACTTT | CASSQVFTNLSPLHF
- | TRBJ2-5 | - | TRBV6-1 | TGTGCCAGCAGTGTGGTGGTCGGGACGGACTACCAAGAGACCCAGTACTTC | CASSVVVGTDYQETQYF
- | TRBJ1-2 | - | TRBV24-1 | TGTGCCACCAGTGCGAGGACAGACTATGGCTACACCTTC | CATSARTDYGYTF
TRBD2 | TRBJ2-2 | - | TRBV25-1 | TGTGCCAGCGGGAGGGGCCTTGGTACCGGGGAGCTGTTTTTT | CASGRGLGTGELFF
- | TRBJ1-1 | - | TRBV12-3/TRBV12-4 | TGTGCCAGCAGCAGGGGCTTGAACACTGAAGCTTTCTTT | CASSRGLNTEAFF
- | TRBJ2-5 | - | TRBV5-4 | TGTGCCAGCAGCTTTTTCGGGGGTCAAGAGACCCAGTACTTC | CASSFFGGQETQYF
TRBD1 | TRBJ1-1 | once | TRBV19 | TGTGCCAGTAGTATTCCAGGGGGCGGCACTGAAGCTTTCTTT | CASSIPGGGTEAFF
- | TRBJ1-1 | - | TRBV12-3/TRBV12-4 | TGTGCCAGCAGCCCCTTCCGGCACACTGAAGCTTTCTTT | CASSPFRHTEAFF
- | TRBJ1-2 | - | TRBV18 | TGTGCCAGCTCACTTTCAGATAACTATGGCTACACCTTC | CASSLSDNYGYTF
- | TRBJ2-5 | once | TRBV19 | TGTGCCAGTAGTGGGGACACCTCGCAAGAGACCCAGTACTTC | CASSGDTSQETQYF
- | TRBJ1-3 | - | TRBV18 | TGTGCCAGCTCACCACCTCCCAGGACGGGAAACACCATATATTTT | CASSPPPRTGNTIYF
TRBD1 | TRBJ2-5 | - | TRBV7-2 | TGTGCCAGCAGCGACAACAGGGGGACCCAAGAGACCCAGTACTTC | CASSDNRGTQETQYF
TRBD2 | TRBJ2-1 | - | TRBV27 | TGTGCCAGCAGTAATCTAGCGGGGGGCCGAAATGAGCAGTTCTTC | CASSNLAGGRNEQFF
TRBD1 | TRBJ1-1 | - | TRBV19 | TGTGCCAGTAGTATTCGGAGGACAGGGGTGAACACTGAAGCTTTCTTT | CASSIRRTGVNTEAFF
- | TRBJ2-3 | - | TRBV23-1 | TGCGCCAGCAGTCTCCAGGACGGGGACACAGATACGCAGTATTTT | CASSLQDGDTDTQYF
- | TRBJ2-2 | - | TRBV29-1 | TGCAGCGTTGAAAAAGGGGCAGGGTGGCAAGTCGGGGAGCTGTTTTTT | CSVEKGAGWQVGELFF
- | TRBJ1-2 | - | TRBV5-6 | TGTGCCAGCAGCCGCCCTACTCCGAGGGACTATGGCTACACCTTC | CASSRPTPRDYGYTF